This T cell receptor (beta chain) was documented in a study of T-cell memory formation after mild COVID-19. A single record per CDR3 protein comes from TCRdb applying MiXCR to the 5' RACE reads. The repertoire has 500,000 to 550,000 distinct CDR3 sequences, roughly 20% of them found once; the top ten carry around 12%. Study-wide results and limits: Pre-infection memory carried some responding clones, suggesting that cross-reactive memory joined. Contracting clones, day 15 to 85, had balanced CD4/CD8, and later expanders favored CD4+.

Concerning this clonotype itself: Its antigen is unknown.

The CDR3 sequence is 13 residues long. Germline CDR1 SGHRS, CDR2 YFSETQ. V lost 3 bases and J 2 bases, leaving 9 bases between the germline ends. The rearrangement links TRBV5-1 to TRBJ2-7; D is undetermined. This receptor was obtained from an adult woman who had mild COVID-19 (a few samples of this study predate the infection). Cell type and time point are not known. The material sequenced was PBMCs or a T cell subset sorted from them (not recorded which). This chain's CDR3 is CASSYHSPYEQYF. As DNA, the CDR3 is TGCGCCAGCAGCTATCACAGCCCCTACGAGCAGTACTTC.